This is a list of T cell receptor beta chains from one sample in a study of cytomegalovirus exposure and HLA in healthy donors. Sequencing used immunoSEQ multiplex PCR; TCRdb keeps in-frame clones, though not all of them. The table records roughly 280,000 clones, around 85% of them present only once. The sample comprised PBMCs. Every receptor here comes from a young woman in good health and CMV-seronegative. The CDR3 runs from the conserved cysteine through the conserved F or W. A D gene is named only where the DNA matches it firmly. The size entry is marked missing in some rows and otherwise reads once, few, many or a size class.

abundance	v_gene	j_gene	d_gene	CDR3aa	CDR3nt
-	TRBV18	TRBJ2-1	-	CASSPNPGGVPEQFF	TGTGCCAGCTCACCAAATCCAGGCGGGGTCCCTGAGCAGTTCTTC
-	TRBV7-9	TRBJ2-7	TRBD1	CASSFTGAEQYF	TGTGCCAGCAGCTTCACAGGGGCCGAGCAGTACTTC
-	TRBV5-1	TRBJ2-7	-	CASSLIGGPYSYEQYF	TGCGCCAGCAGCTTAATAGGAGGACCGTACTCCTACGAGCAGTACTTC
-	TRBV28	TRBJ1-1	-	CASNEQGTEAFF	TGTGCCAGCAACGAACAGGGTACTGAAGCTTTCTTT
-	TRBV30	TRBJ2-2	TRBD2	CAWSVLRTSGGFAGELFF	TGTGCCTGGAGTGTACTGAGGACTAGCGGGGGTTTCGCCGGGGAGCTGTTTTTT
-	TRBV19	TRBJ1-1	-	CASSYLMNTEAFF	TGTGCCAGTAGTTACCTAATGAACACTGAAGCTTTCTTT
-	TRBV29-1	TRBJ1-2	-	CSVEGRMNGYTF	TGCAGCGTTGAAGGGCGGATGAATGGCTACACCTTC
-	TRBV28	TRBJ1-2	TRBD1	CASSYPDRGRFYGYTF	TGTGCCAGCAGTTACCCGGACAGGGGGCGCTTCTATGGCTACACCTTC
-	TRBV29-1	TRBJ2-5	TRBD2	CSACMGLAETQYF	TGCAGCGCATGCATGGGACTAGCGGAGACCCAGTACTTC
-	TRBV6-5	TRBJ1-2	-	CASSNGGSGYTF	TGTGCCAGCAGCAACGGGGGGAGCGGCTACACCTTC
-	TRBV27	TRBJ2-3	-	CASSTRRGDTQYF	TGTGCCAGCAGTACCCGACGGGGTGATACGCAGTATTTT
few	TRBV6-5	TRBJ2-1	TRBD1	CASSYRDRGDEQFF	TGTGCCAGCAGTTATCGGGACAGGGGCGATGAGCAGTTCTTC
few	TRBV4-2	TRBJ2-7	TRBD1	CASSHLTGSYEQYF	TGTGCCAGCAGCCACTTGACAGGGTCCTACGAGCAGTACTTC
-	TRBV18	TRBJ2-7	-	CASSPEAGTFYEQYF	TGTGCCAGCTCACCAGAGGCGGGAACCTTCTACGAGCAGTACTTC
-	TRBV6-5	TRBJ2-7	-	CASSSPLRGTYEQYF	TGTGCCAGCAGTTCCCCACTCAGGGGAACCTACGAGCAGTACTTC
-	TRBV30	TRBJ2-1	TRBD2	CAWSSLGLASNEQFF	TGTGCCTGGAGTTCCCTGGGACTAGCGAGCAATGAGCAGTTCTTC
-	TRBV6-5	TRBJ1-1	-	CASTKSLGTEAFF	TGTGCCAGCACCAAGTCCCTCGGGACTGAAGCTTTCTTT
-	TRBV29-1	TRBJ2-5	-	CSVDEGRETQYF	TGCAGCGTTGACGAGGGCCGGGAGACCCAGTACTTC
-	TRBV27	TRBJ1-3	-	CASSFSRGFGNTIYF	TGTGCCAGCAGTTTCTCCCGGGGATTTGGAAACACCATATATTTT
-	TRBV7-9	TRBJ1-1	-	CASSLEVSEAFF	TGTGCCAGCAGCTTAGAAGTTAGTGAAGCTTTCTTT
-	TRBV7-9	TRBJ2-7	-	CASSFGDNSYEQYF	TGTGCCAGCAGCTTTGGCGACAACTCCTACGAGCAGTACTTC
-	TRBV13	TRBJ2-1	-	CASSSLGRGAYNEQFF	TGTGCCAGCAGCTCCCTCGGCAGGGGGGCTTACAATGAGCAGTTCTTC